The rows below give T cell receptor beta chains drawn from one sample of a study of follicular helper T cells after annual influenza vaccination. The table came from immunoSEQ multiplex PCR; TCRdb's copy has only in-frame clones and leaves some out. The data show approximately 6,000 clones, with 85% seen just once and 0.8% to 1.2% held by the top ten. The material was CXCR5+ CD38- circulating T follicular helper cells from blood, obtained on the day of influenza vaccination. Every receptor here comes from an adult who received the influenza vaccine. CDR3s include the opening cysteine and the closing phenylalanine or tryptophan. Each record gives: D gene, clone size, J gene, V gene, CDR3 protein, CDR3 DNA. D genes are given only for firm matches. For some rows the clone size is stated as once, few or many, or as a class when expanded; others skip it.

d_call: TRBD2; clone_size: -; j_call: TRBJ2-1; v_call: TRBV7-8; cdr3_aa: CASSLGRGGSYNEQFF; cdr3_nt: TGTGCCAGCAGCTTAGGGCGGGGAGGGTCCTACAATGAGCAGTTCTTC
d_call: -; clone_size: -; j_call: TRBJ2-1; v_call: TRBV10-3; cdr3_aa: CAITPADRPNEQFF; cdr3_nt: TGTGCCATCACCCCGGCGGACCGCCCCAATGAGCAGTTCTTC
d_call: -; clone_size: -; j_call: TRBJ2-1; v_call: TRBV28; cdr3_aa: CASNSGGNEQFF; cdr3_nt: TGTGCCAGCAATAGTGGCGGCAATGAGCAGTTCTTC
d_call: -; clone_size: -; j_call: TRBJ1-5; v_call: TRBV6-1; cdr3_aa: CASKTGNQPQHF; cdr3_nt: TGTGCCAGCAAGACAGGAAATCAGCCCCAGCATTTT
d_call: -; clone_size: -; j_call: TRBJ2-1; v_call: TRBV5-4; cdr3_aa: CASAGDRVYNEQFF; cdr3_nt: TGTGCCTCAGCGGGGGACAGGGTTTACAATGAGCAGTTCTTC
d_call: -; clone_size: -; j_call: TRBJ1-4; v_call: TRBV6-5; cdr3_aa: CASKRGEKLFF; cdr3_nt: TGTGCCAGCAAAAGGGGTGAAAAACTGTTTTTT
d_call: TRBD2; clone_size: -; j_call: TRBJ2-3; v_call: TRBV5-1; cdr3_aa: CASSSGLAGGADTQYF; cdr3_nt: TGCGCCAGCAGCTCAGGACTAGCGGGAGGCGCAGATACGCAGTATTTT
d_call: -; clone_size: -; j_call: TRBJ1-1; v_call: TRBV19; cdr3_aa: CASSADLGDTEAFF; cdr3_nt: TGTGCCAGTAGTGCGGACTTAGGGGACACTGAAGCTTTCTTT
d_call: -; clone_size: once; j_call: TRBJ2-7; v_call: TRBV5-1; cdr3_aa: CASSFSASPHEQYF; cdr3_nt: TGCGCCAGCAGCTTCTCAGCCAGTCCCCACGAGCAGTACTTC
d_call: -; clone_size: -; j_call: TRBJ2-7; v_call: TRBV28; cdr3_aa: CASRDSLFYEQYF; cdr3_nt: TGTGCCAGCCGGGATAGCTTATTCTACGAGCAGTACTTC
d_call: -; clone_size: -; j_call: TRBJ1-3; v_call: TRBV18; cdr3_aa: CASSPTQGRSGNTIYF; cdr3_nt: TGTGCCAGCTCACCAACTCAAGGGCGCTCTGGAAACACCATATATTTT
d_call: -; clone_size: once; j_call: TRBJ1-2; v_call: TRBV28; cdr3_aa: CASSILLSSNDYGYTF; cdr3_nt: TGTGCCAGCAGCATCCTCCTATCCTCGAATGACTATGGCTACACCTTC
d_call: TRBD1; clone_size: -; j_call: TRBJ2-7; v_call: TRBV5-1; cdr3_aa: CASSSQGVWDEQYF; cdr3_nt: TGCGCCAGCAGCTCACAGGGGGTCTGGGACGAGCAGTACTTC
d_call: -; clone_size: -; j_call: TRBJ1-1; v_call: TRBV27; cdr3_aa: CASISDWNTEAFF; cdr3_nt: TGTGCCAGCATTTCGGACTGGAACACTGAAGCTTTCTTT
d_call: TRBD2; clone_size: -; j_call: TRBJ2-3; v_call: TRBV5-8; cdr3_aa: CASSPGLAGGPSTDTQYF; cdr3_nt: TGTGCCAGCAGCCCCGGACTAGCGGGAGGGCCCAGCACAGATACGCAGTATTTT
d_call: -; clone_size: -; j_call: TRBJ1-5; v_call: TRBV28; cdr3_aa: CASSFFRDGNQPQHF; cdr3_nt: TGTGCCAGCAGTTTCTTCCGGGACGGCAATCAGCCCCAGCATTTT
d_call: -; clone_size: -; j_call: TRBJ1-4; v_call: TRBV25-1; cdr3_aa: CASSEFGGAQEKLFF; cdr3_nt: TGTGCCAGCAGTGAATTCGGGGGGGCGCAGGAAAAACTGTTTTTT
d_call: -; clone_size: once; j_call: TRBJ1-4; v_call: TRBV27; cdr3_aa: CASKGLGTNEKLFF; cdr3_nt: TGTGCCAGCAAGGGGTTGGGAACTAATGAAAAACTGTTTTTT
d_call: -; clone_size: -; j_call: TRBJ1-5; v_call: TRBV10-3; cdr3_aa: CAASNLGGNNQPQHF; cdr3_nt: TGTGCCGCCTCCAATCTGGGAGGGAACAATCAGCCCCAGCATTTT
d_call: TRBD2; clone_size: once; j_call: TRBJ2-3; v_call: TRBV5-1; cdr3_aa: CASSLVAGSTDTQYF; cdr3_nt: TGCGCCAGCAGCTTGGTAGCGGGAAGCACAGATACGCAGTATTTT
d_call: TRBD2; clone_size: -; j_call: TRBJ2-7; v_call: TRBV6-1; cdr3_aa: CASSEPGLAPYEQYF; cdr3_nt: TGTGCCAGCAGTGAACCAGGACTAGCGCCCTACGAGCAGTACTTC
d_call: -; clone_size: -; j_call: TRBJ2-7; v_call: TRBV28; cdr3_aa: CASKANRVRSYEQYF; cdr3_nt: TGTGCCAGCAAAGCCAACAGGGTGAGGTCCTACGAGCAGTACTTC
d_call: TRBD2; clone_size: -; j_call: TRBJ2-3; v_call: TRBV30; cdr3_aa: CAWREAGGSDTQYF; cdr3_nt: TGTGCCTGGAGAGAAGCGGGAGGATCAGATACGCAGTATTTT
d_call: TRBD2; clone_size: -; j_call: TRBJ2-3; v_call: TRBV19; cdr3_aa: CASSREGTDTQYF; cdr3_nt: TGTGCCAGTAGTAGGGAGGGTACAGATACGCAGTATTTT
d_call: -; clone_size: -; j_call: TRBJ2-7; v_call: TRBV10-3; cdr3_aa: CAISSSVGQGLYEQYF; cdr3_nt: TGTGCCATCAGTTCCTCCGTAGGGCAGGGGCTCTACGAGCAGTACTTC
d_call: TRBD1; clone_size: -; j_call: TRBJ1-1; v_call: TRBV27; cdr3_aa: CASSLPRTGGYTEAFF; cdr3_nt: TGTGCCAGCAGTTTACCCCGGACAGGGGGCTACACTGAAGCTTTCTTT
d_call: TRBD1; clone_size: -; j_call: TRBJ1-5; v_call: TRBV5-1; cdr3_aa: CASSRDRASQPQHF; cdr3_nt: TGTGCCAGCAGCCGGGACAGAGCTAGTCAGCCCCAGCATTTT
d_call: -; clone_size: -; j_call: TRBJ2-1; v_call: TRBV4-3; cdr3_aa: CASSQAIQGIGSGEQFF; cdr3_nt: TGCGCCAGCAGCCAAGCTATCCAGGGGATCGGGAGTGGTGAGCAGTTCTTC
d_call: -; clone_size: -; j_call: TRBJ1-1; v_call: TRBV30; cdr3_aa: CASSRGLPGTEAFF; cdr3_nt: TGTGCCTCCTCAAGAGGTCTTCCCGGCACTGAAGCTTTCTTT
d_call: TRBD1; clone_size: -; j_call: TRBJ2-3; v_call: TRBV7-2; cdr3_aa: CASSLGTGRQDTQYF; cdr3_nt: TGTGCCAGCAGCTTAGGGACAGGGCGCCAGGATACGCAGTATTTT
d_call: -; clone_size: -; j_call: TRBJ2-2; v_call: TRBV6-4; cdr3_aa: CASSAGTPFGELFF; cdr3_nt: TGTGCCAGCAGTGCCGGGACCCCCTTTGGGGAGCTGTTTTTT
d_call: -; clone_size: -; j_call: TRBJ1-1; v_call: TRBV10-2; cdr3_aa: CASSEMREKAFF; cdr3_nt: TGCGCCAGCAGTGAGATGAGAGAGAAAGCTTTCTTT
d_call: TRBD2; clone_size: -; j_call: TRBJ2-5; v_call: TRBV19; cdr3_aa: CASNNHGTSGTETQYF; cdr3_nt: TGTGCCAGTAATAATCATGGGACTAGCGGGACGGAGACCCAGTACTTC